Shown below are 7 T cell receptor beta chains from a single sample sequenced in a study of T cell changes during pregnancy in multiple sclerosis. Clones were sequenced by immunoSEQ multiplex PCR, and TCRdb holds only the in-frame ones, with some missing. The sample carries tens of thousands of clones, about nine tenths recorded once. This material consisted of peripheral blood, taken in the first trimester of pregnancy. These receptors came from a female donor with multiple sclerosis, enrolled in a pregnancy study.

This chain joins TRBV5-1 and TRBJ1-3; TRBD1 matches at 9 bases. CDR1 and CDR2 from the germline V gene are SGHRS and YFSETQ. J gave up 3 bases and V 5 bases, and 6 bases lay outside the gene matches. The CDR3 consists of 15 residues. The CDR3 nucleotides read TGCGCCAGCAGTTTGCCGGGACAGGGTGGAAACACCATATATTTT. It yields the protein CASSLPGQGGNTIYF.

The chain couples TRBV28 to TRBJ2-1, with D unresolved. Germline V gives CDR1 MDHEN, CDR2 SYDVKM. The CDR3 totals 11 residues. V was trimmed by 8 bases and J by 5 bases, leaving 7 bases between them. CDR3 nucleotide sequence: TGTGCCAGCGGCCGAAACAATGAGCAGTTCTTC. Protein: CASGRNNEQFF. Full variable domain (rest looked up from reference TRBV28 and TRBJ2-1): DVKVTQSSRYLVKRTGEKVFLECVQDMDHENMFWYRQDPGLGLRLIYFSYDVKMKEKGDIPEGYSVSREKKERFSLILESASTNQTSMYLCASGRNNEQFFGPGTRLTVL.

This chain joins TRBV15 and TRBJ2-3; tentatively, D is TRBD2 (6 bases). Trimming took off 1 base at V and 3 bases at J, with 8 bases between the two ends. CDR3 length: 14 residues. Germline V CDR1 and CDR2: LNHNV, YYDKDF (reference sequence). CDR3 protein: CATSRVGGTDTQYF. The DNA of the CDR3 is TGTGCCACCAGCAGAGTAGGAGGGACAGATACGCAGTATTTT.

This rearrangement joins TRBV7-9 to TRBJ2-3; D possibly corresponds to TRBD2 (5 bases). The CDR3 spans 15 residues. Between the trimmed V and J ends, which lost 5 bases and 0 bases, there was a span of 12 bases. The V gene's germline CDR1 is SEHNR and CDR2 FQNEAQ (reference sequence). Here the CDR3 reads CASSQPTGSTDTQYF. DNA of the CDR3: TGTGCCAGCAGCCAACCTACGGGAAGCACAGATACGCAGTATTTT.

The chain couples TRBV11-2 to TRBJ2-7; D might be TRBD2 (5 bases). Germline V gives CDR1 SGHAT, CDR2 FQNNGV. The CDR3 contains 14 residues. V lost 3 bases to trimming and J lost 2 bases, with 11 bases between them. The CDR3 DNA follows: TGTGCCAGCAGCTTTAGGACTTTTCCCTACGAGCAGTACTTC. Protein sequence: CASSFRTFPYEQYF.

The chain links TRBV15 to TRBJ2-3; D gene unclear. Trimming removed 0 bases at V and 2 bases at J, with 6 bases between. Germline V gene lookup returns CDR1 LNHNV and CDR2 YYDKDF (reference sequence). The CDR3 spans 14 residues. The CDR3 coding sequence is TGTGCCACCAGCAGAGATCTCTTCACAGATACGCAGTATTTT. This gives the protein CATSRDLFTDTQYF.

The chain carries TRBV19 and TRBJ2-1; weak D call: TRBD1 (5 bases). The CDR3 covers 13 residues. CDR1 and CDR2 (germline): LNHDA, SQIVND (reference sequence). V gave up 0 bases and J gave up 8 bases, with 8 bases separating them. The CDR3 DNA is TGTGCCAGTAGTATAGAATGGGGCGATGAGCAGTTCTTC. Amino acids: CASSIEWGDEQFF.